Listed below are T cell receptor beta chains from one sample, sequenced in a study of T cells after yellow fever vaccination. One entry per CDR3 protein results from TCRdb running MiXCR on the 5' RACE reads. The top ten clones hold over 14% of a sample with about 360,000 distinct CDR3 sequences, roughly 6.2% of them seen once. The sample in question was PBMCs, obtained 5 days after the yellow fever booster vaccination. The source is a man between 25 and 39 years old who received the YFV17D yellow fever vaccine. The CDR3 runs from the conserved cysteine through the conserved F or W. Fields, in order: V gene, D gene, J gene, CDR3 length, clone size, CDR3 DNA, CDR3 protein. The D gene is left open where the match is weak. Clone size, where shown, is once, few, many, or a class for clones that have expanded.

V: TRBV18
D: TRBD2
J: TRBJ2-3
length: 14
size: many
DNA: TGTGCCAGCTCCCAGCGGGAGAACACAGATACGCAGTATTTT
CDR3: CASSQRENTDTQYF

V: TRBV5-1
D: NA
J: TRBJ1-1
length: 13
size: NA
DNA: TGCGCCAGCAGCGAGGGGCTGGGCACTGAAGCTTTCTTT
CDR3: CASSEGLGTEAFF

V: TRBV5-4
D: TRBD2
J: TRBJ2-2
length: 16
size: few
DNA: TGTGCCAGCAGCTTAAGAAGCGGGGCGAACACCGGGGAGCTGTTTTTT
CDR3: CASSLRSGANTGELFF

V: TRBV24-1
D: NA
J: TRBJ2-1
length: 13
size: NA
DNA: TGTGCCACCAACCAAAACGCCTACAATGAGCAGTTCTTC
CDR3: CATNQNAYNEQFF

V: TRBV12-3/TRBV12-4
D: TRBD2
J: TRBJ2-7
length: 15
size: NA
DNA: TGTGCCAGCACCCTAGCGGGAGGGTCAGAGTACGAGCAGTACTTC
CDR3: CASTLAGGSEYEQYF

V: TRBV7-2
D: TRBD2
J: TRBJ2-3
length: 15
size: few
DNA: TGTGCCAGCAGCTTCACTAGCGCCAGCACAGATACGCAGTATTTT
CDR3: CASSFTSASTDTQYF

V: TRBV2
D: NA
J: TRBJ2-2
length: 14
size: NA
DNA: TGTGCCAGCACCATTGTAGCAGCCACCGGGGAGCTGTTTTTT
CDR3: CASTIVAATGELFF

V: TRBV6-6
D: NA
J: TRBJ1-5
length: 13
size: few
DNA: TGTGCCAGCAGTTATCCGCAGGGCCGGCCCCAGCATTTT
CDR3: CASSYPQGRPQHF

V: TRBV29-1
D: NA
J: TRBJ2-5
length: 12
size: NA
DNA: TGCAGCGTTGTACTCTCCCAAGAGACCCAGTACTTC
CDR3: CSVVLSQETQYF

V: TRBV7-9
D: NA
J: TRBJ2-1
length: 16
size: few
DNA: TGTGCCAGCAGCTTAGCTGGCCCTCCTCTTTACAATGAGCAGTTCTTC
CDR3: CASSLAGPPLYNEQFF

V: TRBV7-2
D: TRBD1
J: TRBJ1-5
length: 16
size: many
DNA: TGTGCCAGCAGCCTAGAGGGGACAGTTAGCAATCAGCCCCAGCATTTT
CDR3: CASSLEGTVSNQPQHF

V: TRBV7-2
D: NA
J: TRBJ2-2
length: 13
size: many
DNA: TGTGCCAGCAGCCCCCGCCCCACCGGGGAGCTGTTTTTT
CDR3: CASSPRPTGELFF

V: TRBV7-2
D: TRBD2
J: TRBJ2-1
length: 15
size: NA
DNA: TGTGCCAGCAGCCCCACACGGACTAGCTACAATGAGCAGTTCTTC
CDR3: CASSPTRTSYNEQFF

V: TRBV20-1
D: TRBD2
J: TRBJ2-1
length: 14
size: few
DNA: TGCAGTGCTAAAGGACTAGCGGAATACAATGAGCAGTTCTTC
CDR3: CSAKGLAEYNEQFF

V: TRBV7-6
D: NA
J: TRBJ2-1
length: 14
size: many
DNA: TGTGCCAGCGTTCTGGGGACGGCCCTCGATGAGCAGTTCTTC
CDR3: CASVLGTALDEQFF

V: TRBV10-2
D: TRBD2
J: TRBJ2-2
length: 15
size: NA
DNA: TGCGCCAGCAGAGGACTAGCGGGAGGTGCCGGGGAGCTGTTTTTT
CDR3: CASRGLAGGAGELFF

V: TRBV7-8
D: TRBD1
J: TRBJ1-1
length: 16
size: NA
DNA: TGTGCCAGCAGCCCCAGGGGGATCGGGCTCGGCACTGAAGCTTTCTTT
CDR3: CASSPRGIGLGTEAFF

V: TRBV5-4
D: NA
J: TRBJ2-2
length: 15
size: many
DNA: TGTGCCAGCAGGCGGGCGGGGACGGGCACCGGGGAGCTGTTTTTT
CDR3: CASRRAGTGTGELFF

V: TRBV20-1
D: TRBD2
J: TRBJ2-2
length: 15
size: NA
DNA: TGCAGTGCTAGCCGGGGACTAGCGAACACCGGGGAGCTGTTTTTT
CDR3: CSASRGLANTGELFF

V: TRBV5-1
D: TRBD2
J: TRBJ2-7
length: 14
size: many
DNA: TGTGCCAGCAGCCTTGTAGCGGGGGGATACGAGCAGTACTTC
CDR3: CASSLVAGGYEQYF

V: TRBV2
D: TRBD1
J: TRBJ2-1
length: 17
size: NA
DNA: TGTGCCAGCAGTGAAGGGGGCACGAGACAGGGGGTTGATGAGCAGTTCTTC
CDR3: CASSEGGTRQGVDEQFF

V: TRBV5-4
D: TRBD2
J: TRBJ2-1
length: 17
size: NA
DNA: TGTGCCAGCAGCGCACGGACTAGCGGGAGGGCCGTCGATGAGCAGTTCTTC
CDR3: CASSARTSGRAVDEQFF

V: TRBV5-4
D: NA
J: TRBJ1-2
length: 13
size: few
DNA: TGTGCCAGCAGCTTGGAACAAGCCTATGGCTACACCTTC
CDR3: CASSLEQAYGYTF

V: TRBV25-1
D: TRBD1
J: TRBJ2-1
length: 16
size: many
DNA: TGTGCCAGCAGTGCTCGAGGGACAGGGAGGAAGGATGAGCAGTTCTTC
CDR3: CASSARGTGRKDEQFF

V: TRBV11-1
D: NA
J: TRBJ2-1
length: 15
size: few
DNA: TGTGCCAGCAGTGCGGAACACACCTACTACAATGAGCAGTTCTTC
CDR3: CASSAEHTYYNEQFF

V: TRBV3-1
D: NA
J: TRBJ2-5
length: 17
size: NA
DNA: TGTGCCAGCAGTCCCCTGAAGGAGCGGAAATTCCAAGAGACCCAGTACTTC
CDR3: CASSPLKERKFQETQYF